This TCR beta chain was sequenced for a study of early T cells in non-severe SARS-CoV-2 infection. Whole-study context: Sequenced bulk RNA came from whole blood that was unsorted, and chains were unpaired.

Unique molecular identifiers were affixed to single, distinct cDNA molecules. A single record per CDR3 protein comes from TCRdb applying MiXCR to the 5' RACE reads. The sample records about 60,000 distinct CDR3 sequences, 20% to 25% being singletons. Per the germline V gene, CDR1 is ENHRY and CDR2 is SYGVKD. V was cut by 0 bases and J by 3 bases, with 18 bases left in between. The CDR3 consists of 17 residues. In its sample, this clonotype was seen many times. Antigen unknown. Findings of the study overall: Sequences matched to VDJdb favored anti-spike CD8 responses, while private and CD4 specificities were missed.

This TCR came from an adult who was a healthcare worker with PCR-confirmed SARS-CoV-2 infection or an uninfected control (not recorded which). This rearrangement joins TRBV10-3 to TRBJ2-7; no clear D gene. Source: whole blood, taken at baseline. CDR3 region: CAISESIVVSLIYEQYF. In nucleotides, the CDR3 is TGTGCCATCAGTGAGTCGATCGTGGTATCACTCATCTACGAGCAGTACTTC.